These 29 T cell receptor beta chains were sequenced from one sample in a study of cytomegalovirus exposure and HLA in healthy donors (TCRdb year 2017). The receptor library was made with the immunoSEQ multiplex PCR assay. TCRdb holds this immuneACCESS table with in-frame rearrangements only. Some clones are missing; in checked studies, unresolved V genes explain under half, and the rest has no known cause. Recorded for this sample are hundreds of thousands of clones; 75% to 90% of them occurred a single time. Approximately 0.86% of the sample belongs to the ten largest clones. The sequenced sample consisted of PBMCs. These receptors were taken from a woman under 30 in good health and CMV-seronegative.

The rearrangement joins TRBV27 to TRBJ1-2, with 9 bases fitting TRBD1. The junction had 9 bases not matched to a gene; V was cut back by 8 bases and J by 8 bases. CDR1 is MNHEY and CDR2 is SMNVEV in the germline V gene (reference sequence). The CDR3 extends over 13 amino acids. The CDR3 coding sequence is TGTGCCAGCCGTTGGACAGGGGCGGGCGGCTACACCTTC. Its translation: CASRWTGAGGYTF.

The rearrangement joins TRBV28 to TRBJ2-3; tentatively, D is TRBD2 (5 bases). Between the trimmed V and J ends, which lost 2 bases and 7 bases, there was a span of 7 bases. The CDR3 has 12 amino acids. Germline CDR1 and CDR2: MDHEN and SYDVKM. CDR3 residues: CASSLGRNTQYF. Written as DNA, the CDR3 is TGTGCCAGCAGTTTAGGGAGAAATACGCAGTATTTT.

The J gene is TRBJ2-2, the V gene TRBV10-1; 8 nucleotides match TRBD1. Unmatched junction bases numbered 6, after V lost 8 bases and J lost 4 bases. CDR1 and CDR2 from the germline V gene are WNHNN and SYGVQD (reference sequence). The CDR3 consists of 14 residues. In DNA, the CDR3 is TGCGCCAGCGCCCCCGGGACAGGCACCGGGGAGCTGTTTTTT. Translated, it gives CASAPGTGTGELFF.

The chain recombines TRBV6-5 with TRBJ1-2; D uncertain. V lost 7 bases, J lost 4 bases, and 13 bases lay in between. This CDR3 spans 13 amino acids. Per the germline V gene, CDR1 is MNHEY and CDR2 is SVGAGI. The CDR3 coding sequence is TGTGCCAGCAAGGTCAGCGAGGGCTATGGCTACACCTTC. It yields the protein CASKVSEGYGYTF.

V and J are TRBV9 and TRBJ2-7; D is perhaps TRBD2 (5 bases). Germline lookup yields CDR1 SGDLS and CDR2 YYNGEE. V was clipped by 0 bases and J by 4 bases, with 11 bases between them. CDR3 length equals 14 residues. CDR3 residues: CASSVATGFYEQYF. CDR3 sequence (DNA): TGTGCCAGCAGCGTAGCAACGGGGTTTTACGAGCAGTACTTC.

The chain carries TRBV7-8 and TRBJ2-1; TRBD2 matches 11 bases. The CDR3 covers 14 residues. J was trimmed by 8 bases and V by 5 bases; bases with no gene match: 5. Looked up from germline, CDR1 is SGHVS and CDR2 is FQNEAQ. The CDR3 DNA follows: TGTGCCAGCAGCCTTGGGACTAGCGGCGATGAGCAGTTCTTC. This encodes CASSLGTSGDEQFF.

The V and J genes are TRBV7-2 and TRBJ2-7, with 7 bases aligning to TRBD1. With V trimmed by 2 bases and J by 8 bases, 6 bases remained unmatched. Germline-derived CDR1 and CDR2 are SGHTA and FQGNSA. The CDR3 runs 13 residues. The CDR3 DNA reads TGTGCCAGCAGCTTAACAGGGGATAATCAGCAGTACTTC. This translates into CASSLTGDNQQYF.

The chain combines TRBV2 with TRBJ1-4; D remains unclear. There are 14 residues in the CDR3. With 3 bases removed from V and 7 bases from J, the gap between germline ends came to 12 bases. CDR1 and CDR2 (germline): SNHLY, FYNNEI. Here the CDR3 reads CASSDPRFGEKLFF. The CDR3 bases are TGTGCCAGCAGTGACCCCCGGTTCGGTGAAAAACTGTTTTTT.

V and J are TRBV4-1 and TRBJ1-2; 7 positions agree with TRBD1. Germline assignment: CDR1 MGHRA and CDR2 YSYEKL. Unmatched junction bases numbered 3, after V lost 0 bases and J lost 5 bases. The CDR3 spans 14 residues. This chain's CDR3 is CASSQDSGGYGYTF. Written as DNA, the CDR3 is TGCGCCAGCAGCCAAGATTCAGGGGGGTATGGCTACACCTTC.

This clone came up once. The chain joins TRBV28 to TRBJ2-1; D perhaps matches TRBD2 (6 bases). The CDR3 runs to 14 residues. CDR1 is MDHEN, CDR2 SYDVKM, per germline. V lost 5 bases and J 7 bases, leaving 15 bases between the germline ends. The CDR3: CASSGRDWSNEQFF. The CDR3 DNA reads TGTGCCAGCAGTGGCCGGGACTGGAGTAATGAGCAGTTCTTC.

The rearrangement joins TRBV27 to TRBJ2-2, with a tentative D call TRBD1 (6 bases). The CDR3 is 16 residues long. Germline values: CDR1 MNHEY, CDR2 SMNVEV (reference sequence). The germline V and J ends were trimmed by 0 bases and 5 bases, with 13 bases remaining between them. The CDR3 here is CASSLSLHRATGELFF. In DNA, the CDR3 is TGTGCCAGCAGTTTATCCCTGCACAGGGCTACCGGGGAGCTGTTTTTT.

This clone was recorded once. V usage is TRBV19 and J usage is TRBJ2-1; TRBD2 matches at 11 bases. The germline gives CDR1 LNHDA, CDR2 SQIVND (reference sequence). J was trimmed by 7 bases and V by 9 bases; bases with no gene match: 11. The CDR3 consists of 15 residues. CDR3 DNA: TGTGCCAGCGGGTTAGCGGGAGGGAGGAGGAATGAGCAGTTCTTC. This codes for CASGLAGGRRNEQFF.

V is TRBV2 and J is TRBJ2-2; the match to TRBD2 covers 9 bases. V was clipped by 4 bases and J by 5 bases; unmatched bases: 11. CDR1 is SNHLY, CDR2 FYNNEI, per germline. The CDR3 spans 17 residues. The CDR3 DNA sequence: TGTGCCAGCAGTGGCATCGGGATAGCGGGAGCGACCGGGGAGCTGTTTTTT. This translates into CASSGIGIAGATGELFF.

This sequence joins TRBV27 and TRBJ1-5; D is undetermined. Deletions cut 0 bases from V and 6 bases from J, with 9 bases between. Germline V gives CDR1 MNHEY, CDR2 SMNVEV (reference sequence). The CDR3 extends over 14 amino acids. In DNA form, the CDR3 reads TGTGCCAGCAGTTTATCGCCGGGGTTTCAGCCCCAGCATTTT. It yields the protein CASSLSPGFQPQHF.

V is TRBV4-1 and J is TRBJ2-2; 7 bases agree with TRBD1. J gave up 7 bases and V 4 bases, and 6 bases lay outside the gene matches. The CDR3 spans 14 residues. Germline assignment: CDR1 MGHRA and CDR2 YSYEKL. The CDR3 nucleotides read TGCGCCAGCAGCCCCAGACAGGGCAGCGGGGAGCTGTTTTTT. Its translation: CASSPRQGSGELFF.

The V call is TRBV28, the J call TRBJ2-2, with 11 bases that match TRBD2. Germline assignment: CDR1 MDHEN and CDR2 SYDVKM. The trim removed 5 bases at V and 1 base at J, leaving 3 bases unmatched. CDR3 length equals 16 residues. The CDR3 bases are TGTGCCAGCAGTCACGGGACTAGCGGGAACACCGGGGAGCTGTTTTTT. This sequence encodes CASSHGTSGNTGELFF. Filled out from reference TRBV28 and TRBJ2-2, the complete variable domain reads DVKVTQSSRYLVKRTGEKVFLECVQDMDHENMFWYRQDPGLGLRLIYFSYDVKMKEKGDIPEGYSVSREKKERFSLILESASTNQTSMYLCASSHGTSGNTGELFFGEGSRLTVL.

The J gene is TRBJ2-1, the V gene TRBV29-1; D is possibly TRBD2 (6 bases). V was pared by 3 bases and J by 4 bases, with 22 bases between. Germline V gene data show CDR1 as SQVTM and CDR2 as ANQGSEA. CDR3 length equals 17 residues. CDR3 nucleotide sequence: TGCAGCGTTGAGGGCGGGCAGTGGGCTAGCGAATACAATGAGCAGTTCTTC. As protein: CSVEGGQWASEYNEQFF.

This clone has only one observation. The gene calls are TRBV28 and TRBJ2-7; 8 bases align to TRBD2. V lost 7 bases to trimming and J lost 1 base; unmatched junction nucleotides: 9. The length of the CDR3 is 15 residues. Germline CDR1 is MDHEN and CDR2 is SYDVKM. In nucleotides, the CDR3 is TGTGCCAGCACCTCCGGGACTAGTATTTCCTACGAGCAGTACTTC. Protein product: CASTSGTSISYEQYF. Looking up the rest from reference TRBV28 and TRBJ2-7 gives the full variable domain: DVKVTQSSRYLVKRTGEKVFLECVQDMDHENMFWYRQDPGLGLRLIYFSYDVKMKEKGDIPEGYSVSREKKERFSLILESASTNQTSMYLCASTSGTSISYEQYFGPGTRLTVT.

The rearrangement joins TRBV5-6 to TRBJ2-4, with TRBD2 as a possible D gene (5 bases). The CDR3 is 14 amino acids. From germline, CDR1 is SGHDT and CDR2 YYEEEE. V lost 4 bases and J lost 5, with 13 bases in between. The CDR3 here is CASSQRGPQNIQYF. The CDR3 region has the DNA TGTGCCAGCAGCCAACGGGGTCCCCAAAACATTCAGTACTTC.

The chain employs TRBV28 and TRBJ2-2, with a weak D call TRBD1 (6 bases). Germline CDR1 is MDHEN and CDR2 is SYDVKM. Trimming shortened V by 3 bases and J by 1 base, and 12 bases separated the two germline ends. CDR3 length equals 16 residues. The DNA of the CDR3 is TGTGCCAGCAGTTTGGGGACATTTCGGAACACCGGGGAGCTGTTTTTT. It yields the protein CASSLGTFRNTGELFF. Full variable domain (rest looked up from reference TRBV28 and TRBJ2-2): DVKVTQSSRYLVKRTGEKVFLECVQDMDHENMFWYRQDPGLGLRLIYFSYDVKMKEKGDIPEGYSVSREKKERFSLILESASTNQTSMYLCASSLGTFRNTGELFFGEGSRLTVL.

The rearrangement uses TRBV10-1 and TRBJ2-3; tentatively, D is TRBD2 (6 bases). Trimming left V 10 bases short and J 0 bases short, with 14 bases between. This CDR3 is built from 14 residues. Germline V lookup: CDR1 WNHNN, CDR2 SYGVQD (reference sequence). The CDR3 is CAMPRGCSTDTQYF. CDR3 DNA sequence: TGCGCCATGCCACGGGGGTGTAGCACAGATACGCAGTATTTT.

The chain combines TRBV5-1 with TRBJ1-1; D gene unclear. Trimming took off 0 bases at V and 5 bases at J, with 14 bases between the two ends. CDR3 length equals 15 residues. Per germline, CDR1 SGHRS and CDR2 YFSETQ. CDR3 DNA sequence: TGCGCCAGCAGCTTGGCCTTAGAGGGTAGGACTGAAGCTTTCTTT. This codes for CASSLALEGRTEAFF.

The chain couples TRBV27 to TRBJ2-2, with no clear D. Germline assignment: CDR1 MNHEY and CDR2 SMNVEV (reference sequence). V was pared by 6 bases and J by 4 bases, with 9 bases between. The CDR3 runs 13 residues. This chain's CDR3 is CASRSAPTGELFF. The DNA for the CDR3 is TGTGCCAGCAGATCAGCGCCCACCGGGGAGCTGTTTTTT.

This clone showed up just once. This sequence joins TRBV5-1 and TRBJ1-2, with a weak D call TRBD1 (5 bases). Looked up from germline, CDR1 is SGHRS and CDR2 is YFSETQ. Trimming removed 1 base from V and 8 bases from J, with 9 bases in between. This CDR3 region has 12 residues. CDR3 amino acids: CASSLTRDGYTF. The CDR3 nucleotides read TGCGCCAGCAGCTTGACGCGGGACGGCTACACCTTC.

The sample holds one count of this clone. This chain joins TRBV4-1 and TRBJ2-5; 8 positions agree with TRBD1. The J segment lost 5 bases and the V segment lost 2 bases, leaving 7 bases of the junction unmatched. From germline, CDR1 is MGHRA and CDR2 YSYEKL. The CDR3 has 15 residues. CDR3 loop: CASSQLRTGSETQYF. The CDR3 nucleotides read TGCGCCAGCAGCCAACTCCGGACAGGGAGTGAGACCCAGTACTTC.

CDR3 loop: CASSETQGWGTEAFF. The CDR3 DNA reads as TGTGCCAGCAGTGAAACACAGGGTTGGGGCACTGAAGCTTTCTTT. The rearrangement joins TRBV6-1 to TRBJ1-1; D is perhaps TRBD1 (6 bases). V lost 2 bases and J lost 4, with 14 bases in between. CDR1 and CDR2 from the germline V gene are MNHNS and SASEGT. The CDR3 consists of 15 residues.

The V and J genes are TRBV11-2 and TRBJ2-1; 7 nucleotides line up with TRBD2. V shed 2 bases, J shed 8 bases, and the junction held 3 bases outside the gene matches. The germline CDR1 and CDR2 sequences are SGHAT and FQNNGV. The CDR3 is 13 residues long. For the CDR3, the DNA is TGTGCCAGCAGCTTAACCGGACTAGATGAGCAGTTCTTC. Its translation is CASSLTGLDEQFF.

CDR3 amino acids: CASSPGTGGMGTEAFF. CDR3 bases: TGTGCCAGCAGCCCTGGGACAGGGGGGATGGGAACTGAAGCTTTCTTT. The chain recombines TRBV7-8 with TRBJ1-1, with 11 bases that match TRBD1. The CDR3 length is 16 residues. Germline V gene sequence: CDR1 SGHVS, CDR2 FQNEAQ. V trimming: 5 bases; J trimming: 5 bases; junction bases outside the gene matches: 10.

The chain joins TRBV15 to TRBJ2-3; 9 bases map to TRBD1. The germline gives CDR1 LNHNV, CDR2 YYDKDF (reference sequence). The CDR3 is 14 amino acids. J gave up 0 bases and V 8 bases, and 3 bases lay outside the gene matches. The CDR3, as DNA: TGTGCCACCTGGGACAGGGAGAGCACAGATACGCAGTATTTT. It is translated as CATWDRESTDTQYF.